Presented here are 8 T cell receptor beta chains from one specimen sequenced in a study of identical twins. TCRdb reprocessed the 5' RACE reads with MiXCR, giving one entry per CDR3 protein. Among just over 450,000 distinct CDR3 sequences listed, 14% were seen once. These data are also associated with another study on yellow fever vaccine responses in identical twins.

The sequenced sample consisted of CD4+ T cells sorted from blood. These TCRs come from a young woman in good health.

This clonotype has just a few counts. The chain carries TRBV5-1 and TRBJ1-2; the D gene is possibly TRBD1 (5 bases). V gave up 4 bases and J gave up 4 bases, with 23 bases separating them. CDR1 is SGHRS and CDR2 is YFSETQ in the germline V gene. The CDR3 sequence is 17 residues long. The CDR3 region has the DNA TGCGCCAGCAGCCAATTCGTCGGATCCTCCGGGGGCTATGGCTACACCTTC. It encodes CASSQFVGSSGGYGYTF.

The rearrangement links TRBV5-5 to TRBJ2-7; 8 bases are a match to TRBD1. Per the germline V gene, CDR1 is SGHKS and CDR2 is YYEKEE (reference sequence). The V segment lost 1 base and the J segment 1 base; nucleotides outside the gene matches: 4. The CDR3 runs 15 residues. The CDR3 sequence: CASSLRGQASYEQYF. As DNA, the CDR3 is TGTGCCAGCAGCTTGAGGGGACAGGCATCCTACGAGCAGTACTTC.

V usage is TRBV7-9 and J usage is TRBJ2-5, with 14 bases that match TRBD2. Germline V gives CDR1 SEHNR, CDR2 FQNEAQ (reference sequence). With 5 bases clipped from V and 5 bases from J, the junction kept 4 bases outside the gene matches. The CDR3 covers 15 residues. The CDR3 region has the DNA TGTGCCAGCAGCGTGACTAGCGGGAGGGCCGAGACCCAGTACTTC. Protein sequence: CASSVTSGRAETQYF.

This rearrangement joins TRBV30 to TRBJ2-1; 9 bases map to TRBD2. Trimming removed 4 bases from V and 3 bases from J; junction bases left unmatched: 7. Per the germline V gene, CDR1 is GTSNPN and CDR2 is SVGIG (reference sequence). CDR3 length: 15 residues. As DNA, the CDR3 is TGTGCCTGGACAGCGGGGGGCCAGGGCTACAATGAGCAGTTCTTC. Residues: CAWTAGGQGYNEQFF.

The chain combines TRBV5-1 with TRBJ2-3; maybe TRBD1 (5 bases). The CDR3 is 15 amino acids. Germline CDR1 reads SGHRS; CDR2 reads YFSETQ. With 4 bases removed from V and 6 bases from J, the gap between germline ends came to 18 bases. The CDR3 DNA sequence: TGCGCCAGCAGCCCCCAAGTCCAGGGTGGCGATACGCAGTATTTT. It yields the protein CASSPQVQGGDTQYF.

The chain is built from TRBV5-1 and TRBJ2-3; D could derive from TRBD1 or TRBD2 (5 bases each). With 6 bases removed from V and 3 bases from J, the gap between germline ends came to 14 bases. The CDR3 is 14 amino acids. Germline-derived CDR1 and CDR2 are SGHRS and YFSETQ. In nucleotides, the CDR3 is TGCGCCAGCAACAACCGGGGCCGGACAGATACGCAGTATTTT. Residues: CASNNRGRTDTQYF.

V usage is TRBV20-1 and J usage is TRBJ2-5; 7 nucleotides line up with TRBD2. Germline CDR1 DFQATT, CDR2 SNEGSKA (reference sequence). The V gene end was trimmed by 1 base and the J gene end by 4 bases; junction bases not matched to a gene: 15. The CDR3 runs to 17 residues. CDR3 in amino acids: CSARVNGGEAGTETQYF. The CDR3 DNA is TGCAGTGCTAGAGTTAATGGGGGGGAAGCGGGAACAGAGACCCAGTACTTC.

In its sample, this clonotype was seen a few times. The chain employs TRBV5-1 and TRBJ2-1, with 8 bases aligning to TRBD1. The CDR3 length is 15 residues. Trimming at V came to 4 bases and at J to 2 bases, leaving 5 bases not matched to a gene. Germline loops: CDR1 SGHRS, CDR2 YFSETQ. For the CDR3, the DNA is TGCGCCAGCAGCCTGACAGGGGTGGCCTACAATGAGCAGTTCTTC. Amino acids: CASSLTGVAYNEQFF.